Below are 19 T cell receptor beta chains sequenced from a single sample in a study of shared clonotypes between healthy human individuals. Clones were sequenced by immunoSEQ multiplex PCR, and TCRdb holds only the in-frame ones, with some missing. The data hold about 560,000 clones, with roughly 72% observed a single time. Sequenced sample: PBMCs. Receptors originate from a woman aged 40 to 49 in good health. Some clones in this sample may be carry-over from other donors' samples.

The chain links TRBV6-6 to TRBJ1-2; D remains ambiguous. The germline V gene encodes CDR1 MNHNY and CDR2 SVGAGI (reference sequence). The CDR3 is 14 amino acids. V shed 2 bases and J shed 8 bases, with 15 bases lying between them. This chain's CDR3 is CASSYRTFRGGYTF. CDR3 bases: TGTGCCAGCAGTTACAGGACCTTTCGCGGCGGCTACACCTTC.

On this clone itself: With a much larger clone just one base away, this may be a read error. Other DNA sequences in the sample encode the same CDR3. The chain has TRBV19 and TRBJ2-3, with a tentative D call TRBD2 (5 bases). The CDR3 length is 16 residues. The V gene lost 5 bases and the J gene lost 0 bases, with 15 bases spanning the gap. Germline V lookup: CDR1 LNHDA, CDR2 SQIVND (reference sequence). In DNA, the CDR3 is TGTGCCAGTAGTCCATTGACGGACTCTAGCACAGATACGCAGTATTTT. Amino acid sequence: CASSPLTDSSTDTQYF.

J is TRBJ1-5 and V is TRBV27; D is uncertain. Per the germline V gene, CDR1 is MNHEY and CDR2 is SMNVEV (reference sequence). The CDR3 is 15 amino acids. Trimming shortened V by 6 bases and J by 6 bases, and 18 bases separated the two germline ends. The CDR3 DNA follows: TGTGCCAGCAGGACGGCGGTTAAGGGCAGTCAGCCCCAGCATTTT. Its protein is CASRTAVKGSQPQHF.

This chain's CDR3 is CASSFVVGTGLHAPLHF. The CDR3 nucleotides read TGTGCCAGCAGTTTTGTCGTGGGGACAGGTCTACATGCACCCCTCCACTTT. The chain carries TRBV28 and TRBJ1-6, with 8 bases identical to TRBD1. Germline V CDR1 and CDR2: MDHEN, SYDVKM. The length of the CDR3 is 17 residues. V shed 3 bases, J shed 11 bases, and the junction held 15 bases outside the gene matches.

The chain has TRBV28 and TRBJ1-4, with D perhaps TRBD1 (5 bases). The CDR3 contains 15 residues. Trimming took 3 bases from V and 8 from J, leaving 16 bases between them. Germline loops: CDR1 MDHEN, CDR2 SYDVKM. This CDR3 is CASSFGQGDWEKLFF. CDR3 in DNA: TGTGCCAGCAGTTTTGGGCAGGGAGATTGGGAAAAACTGTTTTTT.

The CDR3 DNA reads as TGCGCCAGCAGCTTGGCGAGGGGGGCGGATACGCAGTATTTT. Its translation: CASSLARGADTQYF. The rearrangement uses TRBV5-1 and TRBJ2-3; D is perhaps TRBD1 or TRBD2 (6 bases each). V lost 0 bases and J lost 6, with 11 bases in between. The CDR3 consists of 14 residues. CDR1 SGHRS and CDR2 YFSETQ come from the germline V gene.

This rearrangement joins TRBV18 to TRBJ2-7, with D perhaps matching TRBD1 or TRBD2 (5 bases each). From germline, CDR1 is KGHSH and CDR2 LQKENI. V dropped 6 bases and J dropped 3 bases, with 12 bases sitting between them. CDR3 size: 13 residues. The CDR3 bases are TGTGCCAGCTCCCCCGGGACCGACTACGAGCAGTACTTC. Translating gives CASSPGTDYEQYF.

This clone was seen just once. The genes are TRBV2 and TRBJ2-3; D gene uncertain. Germline CDR1 and CDR2: SNHLY and FYNNEI. The V and J ends lost 6 bases and 0 bases respectively, with 10 bases between them. This CDR3 has 14 residues. CDR3 DNA sequence: TGTGCCAGCAGCCCAGCTTTGAGCACAGATACGCAGTATTTT. Amino acid sequence: CASSPALSTDTQYF.

The chain carries TRBV6-1 and TRBJ2-5; tentative D call: TRBD1 (6 bases). The V and J ends lost 10 bases and 4 bases respectively, with 19 bases between them. The CDR3 loop spans 14 amino acids. Germline values: CDR1 MNHNS, CDR2 SASEGT. This CDR3 is CATSPRGLGETQYF. The CDR3, as DNA: TGTGCCACCTCCCCAAGGGGGTTGGGAGAGACCCAGTACTTC.

About this clone: Distinct nucleotide sequences in the sample also encode this CDR3. The rearrangement uses TRBV5-1 and TRBJ1-1; 9 nucleotides match TRBD1. With 4 bases clipped from V and 3 bases from J, the junction kept 4 bases outside the gene matches. CDR3 length equals 14 residues. Germline V gene data show CDR1 as SGHRS and CDR2 as YFSETQ. The CDR3 DNA follows: TGCGCCAGCAGCCCGGACAGGGGCGACACTGAAGCTTTCTTT. Translating it yields CASSPDRGDTEAFF.

The chain links TRBV5-6 to TRBJ2-3, with D uncertain. Between the trimmed V and J ends, which lost 6 bases and 8 bases, there was a span of 19 bases. Looked up from germline, CDR1 is SGHDT and CDR2 is YYEEEE. CDR3 length equals 14 residues. DNA of the CDR3: TGTGCCAGCACTCTTAGGATGGGAACTCCTACGCAGTATTTT. This sequence encodes CASTLRMGTPTQYF. The variable domain in full, with the rest retrieved from reference TRBV5-6 and TRBJ2-3, is DAGVTQSPTHLIKTRGQQVTLRCSPKSGHDTVSWYQQALGQGPQFIFQYYEEEERQRGNFPDRFSGHQFPNYSSELNVNALLLGDSALYLCASTLRMGTPTQYFGPGTRLTVL.

This rearrangement joins TRBV5-1 to TRBJ2-7; 8 bases are a match to TRBD1. The V segment lost 4 bases and the J segment 6 bases; nucleotides outside the gene matches: 15. The CDR3 is 16 amino acids. Germline loops: CDR1 SGHRS, CDR2 YFSETQ. In DNA, the CDR3 is TGCGCCAGCAGCAGAAGGACAGGGACCAAGGCGAGCGAGCAGTACTTC. As protein: CASSRRTGTKASEQYF.

The genes are TRBV19 and TRBJ2-2; TRBD1 matches at 9 bases. With V trimmed by 6 bases and J by 4 bases, 9 bases remained unmatched. This CDR3 has 16 amino acids. The germline V gene encodes CDR1 LNHDA and CDR2 SQIVND (reference sequence). The CDR3 nucleotides read TGTGCCAGTAGACAAAGGGGGACAGGGACCACCGGGGAGCTGTTTTTT. Amino acid sequence: CASRQRGTGTTGELFF.

V is TRBV7-3 and J is TRBJ2-5, with 7 positions matching TRBD2. Looked up from germline, CDR1 is SGHTA and CDR2 is FQGTGA. The trim removed 1 base at V and 5 bases at J, leaving 7 bases unmatched. The CDR3 has 15 residues. The CDR3 here is CASSLMAGEGETQYF. The DNA for the CDR3 is TGTGCCAGCAGCTTAATGGCGGGAGAAGGGGAGACCCAGTACTTC.

This chain joins TRBV6-1 and TRBJ2-7; 7 nucleotides align to TRBD1. Germline assignment: CDR1 MNHNS and CDR2 SASEGT. J was trimmed by 5 bases and V by 6 bases; bases with no gene match: 7. The length of the CDR3 is 13 residues. CDR3 loop: CASSTGTEDEQYF. The DNA of the CDR3 is TGTGCCAGCAGCACCGGGACAGAGGACGAGCAGTACTTC.

This clone was observed a few times. The J gene is TRBJ2-7, the V gene TRBV28, with D perhaps matching TRBD1 (6 bases). With 2 bases removed from V and 7 bases from J, the gap between germline ends came to 12 bases. The CDR3 is 13 amino acids. Germline-derived CDR1 and CDR2 are MDHEN and SYDVKM. The CDR3 loop is CASSLGGWKEQYF. In DNA, the CDR3 is TGTGCCAGCAGTTTAGGGGGCTGGAAAGAGCAGTACTTC.

The V and J genes are TRBV7-3 and TRBJ2-2; possibly TRBD2 for D (6 bases). This CDR3 has 16 amino acids. Germline lookup yields CDR1 SGHTA and CDR2 FQGTGA. V dropped 3 bases and J dropped 7 bases, with 18 bases sitting between them. The CDR3 protein is CASSFLGGTNGGELFF. In DNA form, the CDR3 reads TGTGCCAGCAGCTTCCTGGGGGGAACTAACGGCGGGGAGCTGTTTTTT.

This chain links TRBV20-1 with TRBJ2-1; no definite D call. CDR1 is DFQATT, CDR2 SNEGSKA, per germline (reference sequence). V lost 5 bases to trimming and J lost 4 bases, with 6 bases between them. The CDR3 has 11 residues. DNA for the CDR3: TGCAGTGCTTTCCGTTACAATGAGCAGTTCTTC. As protein: CSAFRYNEQFF.

The rearrangement links TRBV9 to TRBJ2-2; 10 bases are a match to TRBD2. Germline loops: CDR1 SGDLS, CDR2 YYNGEE. The CDR3 covers 17 residues. V was pared by 0 bases and J by 7 bases, with 9 bases of the junction left unmatched. The CDR3 spells CASSVGASGRRVGELFF. In DNA form, the CDR3 reads TGTGCCAGCAGCGTAGGGGCTAGCGGGAGACGGGTCGGGGAGCTGTTTTTT.